Sequencing of this T cell receptor beta chain was carried out in a study of technical replicates of blood from a few donors. Data came from immunoSEQ multiplex PCR; TCRdb stores just in-frame clones and leaves some out. The sample holds almost 70,000 clones; 91% are singletons and the top ten take about 4.9%. The specimen sequenced was PBMCs. The receptor was isolated from a human donor in good health. Some clones in this sample may be carry-over from other donors' samples.

In DNA form, the CDR3 reads TGTGCCAGCAGTTACCCTCAGGACAGGGTCAGACCAGGCTACACCTTC. Amino acid sequence: CASSYPQDRVRPGYTF. The V call is TRBV6-6, the J call TRBJ1-2; TRBD1 aligns across 8 bases. The germline V gene has CDR1 MNHNY and CDR2 SVGAGI (reference sequence). V shed 2 bases and J 8 bases; nucleotides not matched to a gene: 13. This CDR3 is built from 16 residues.